A single sample gave rise to the 30 T cell receptor beta chains below, sequenced in a study of blood T cell repertoires in COVID-19. Repertoires were generated with immunoSEQ multiplex PCR, while TCRdb's copy carries only in-frame clones and drops some. This sample has roughly 280,000 clones, with roughly 90% found just once. Sequencing input: peripheral blood. All receptors come from a woman aged 50 to 60 who had recovered from COVID-19.

This clone was observed a few times. The sample carries other DNA sequences with the same CDR3. CDR3 region: CASSQERGGHSPLHF. The DNA of the CDR3 is TGCGCCAGCAGCCAAGAAAGAGGGGGACATTCACCCCTCCACTTT. The genes are TRBV4-1 and TRBJ1-6, with a possible D match to TRBD1 (6 bases). This CDR3 has 15 amino acids. Trimming cost V 0 bases and J 8 bases, with 11 bases left between them. Looked up from germline, CDR1 is MGHRA and CDR2 is YSYEKL.

The chain recombines TRBV7-8 with TRBJ1-1; D gene unclear. Germline CDR1 reads SGHVS; CDR2 reads FQNEAQ. Trimming removed 1 base from V and 5 bases from J, with 5 bases in between. The CDR3 is made up of 12 amino acids. The CDR3 loop reads CASSLVPTEAFF. The CDR3 nucleotides read TGTGCCAGCAGCTTAGTCCCAACTGAAGCTTTCTTT.

The rearrangement uses TRBV15 and TRBJ2-3; D is perhaps TRBD2 (10 bases). With 4 bases removed from V and 2 bases from J, the gap between germline ends came to 25 bases. The CDR3 runs to 19 residues. Per germline, CDR1 LNHNV and CDR2 YYDKDF (reference sequence). The CDR3 nucleotides read TGTGCCACCAGCAAAACCGGGACAGGGACTAGCGTATACACAGATACGCAGTATTTT. This codes for CATSKTGTGTSVYTDTQYF.

In DNA form, the CDR3 reads TGTGCCAGCAGCTTGGGGCCGAACACTGAAGCTTTCTTT. Translated: CASSLGPNTEAFF. This chain joins TRBV5-6 and TRBJ1-1; no definite D call. This CDR3 has 13 residues. Germline CDR1 is SGHDT and CDR2 is YYEEEE. With 0 bases removed from V and 1 base from J, the gap between germline ends came to 4 bases. Full variable domain (remainder filled in from reference TRBV5-6 and TRBJ1-1): DAGVTQSPTHLIKTRGQQVTLRCSPKSGHDTVSWYQQALGQGPQFIFQYYEEEERQRGNFPDRFSGHQFPNYSSELNVNALLLGDSALYLCASSLGPNTEAFFGQGTRLTVV.

The chain recombines TRBV29-1 with TRBJ1-3; 7 bases fit TRBD1. V gave up 7 bases and J gave up 3 bases; unmatched junction bases: 6. This CDR3 has 13 residues. From germline, CDR1 is SQVTM and CDR2 ANQGSEA. The CDR3 reads CSGLYRGGNTIYF. The CDR3 bases are TGCAGCGGCCTTTACAGGGGTGGAAACACCATATATTTT.

The chain combines TRBV19 with TRBJ1-6; D not resolved. From germline, CDR1 is LNHDA and CDR2 SQIVND (reference sequence). V lost 2 bases, J lost 9 bases, and 11 bases lay in between. CDR3 size: 14 residues. The CDR3 loop is CASSINSLASPLHF. The CDR3 DNA sequence: TGTGCCAGTAGTATAAACAGCTTGGCTTCACCCCTCCACTTT.

The chain uses TRBV30 and TRBJ1-1, with D tentatively TRBD1 (5 bases). V was trimmed by 0 bases and J by 2 bases, leaving 13 bases between them. This CDR3 has 15 amino acids. Germline values: CDR1 GTSNPN, CDR2 SVGIG (reference sequence). The CDR3 DNA reads as TGTGCCTGGAGTGTAAGTGGAGGGGTTAACACTGAAGCTTTCTTT. It specifies CAWSVSGGVNTEAFF. The full variable domain, completed using reference TRBV30 and TRBJ1-1, is SQTIHQWPATLVQPVGSPLSLECTVEGTSNPNLYWYRQAAGRGLQLLFYSVGIGQISSEVPQNLSASRPQDRQFILSSKKLLLSDSGFYLCAWSVSGGVNTEAFFGQGTRLTVV.

The V and J genes are TRBV28 and TRBJ1-4; D remains ambiguous. CDR3 length equals 14 residues. CDR1 MDHEN and CDR2 SYDVKM come from the germline V gene. Trimming left V 3 bases short and J 4 bases short, with 9 bases between. CDR3 in DNA: TGTGCCAGCAGTTTGTGGCCAGTTAATGAAAAACTGTTTTTT. Protein product: CASSLWPVNEKLFF.

This chain uses TRBV11-2 with TRBJ2-1, with D possibly being TRBD2 (6 bases). The V end was cut by 5 bases, the J end by 10 bases, with 18 bases between. The germline V gene encodes CDR1 SGHAT and CDR2 FQNNGV. The CDR3 loop spans 14 amino acids. This chain's CDR3 is CASSRLVGGVEQFF. The CDR3 region has the DNA TGTGCCAGCAGCCGACTAGTAGGAGGGGTCGAGCAGTTCTTC.

The V gene is TRBV28, the J gene TRBJ2-1; tentative D call: TRBD2 (6 bases). CDR1 and CDR2 from the germline V gene are MDHEN and SYDVKM. V was shortened by 5 bases and J by 0 bases, with 26 bases between the two germline ends. The CDR3 consists of 20 residues. The CDR3 region has the DNA TGTGCCAGCAGTACCCCATCACTGGGCTCTAGCGACAGCTCCTACAATGAGCAGTTCTTC. As protein: CASSTPSLGSSDSSYNEQFF.

This clone was detected a few times. J is TRBJ1-4 and V is TRBV4-2, with D unresolved. Trimming removed 4 bases at V and 4 bases at J, with 13 bases between. CDR1 is LGHNA and CDR2 is YNFKEQ in the germline V gene. The CDR3 runs to 15 residues. The CDR3 protein is CASSPGPSLNEKLFF. The CDR3 region has the DNA TGTGCCAGCAGCCCTGGGCCGTCGCTTAATGAAAAACTGTTTTTT.

V and J are TRBV5-1 and TRBJ1-6, with TRBD1 as a possible D gene (5 bases). The ends were cut back, 4 bases at V and 4 bases at J, with 9 bases in the middle. The CDR3 runs 14 residues. CDR1 SGHRS and CDR2 YFSETQ come from the germline V gene. CDR3 amino acids: CASSPTDYNSPLHF. CDR3 in DNA: TGCGCCAGCAGCCCGACAGATTATAATTCACCCCTCCACTTT.

For this clone: This CDR3 is also generated by other DNA sequences in the sample. The chain has TRBV7-9 and TRBJ1-1, with D unclear. CDR1 is SEHNR and CDR2 is FQNEAQ in the germline V gene (reference sequence). V was cut by 1 base and J by 0 bases, with 9 bases left in between. This CDR3 is built from 15 residues. The CDR3 coding sequence is TGTGCCAGCAGCTTAGGGGCACAAATGAACACTGAAGCTTTCTTT. Its translation: CASSLGAQMNTEAFF. The variable domain in full, with the rest retrieved from reference TRBV7-9 and TRBJ1-1, is DTGVSQNPRHKITKRGQNVTFRCDPISEHNRLYWYRQTLGQGPEFLTYFQNEAQLEKSRLLSDRFSAERPKGSFSTLEIQRTEQGDSAMYLCASSLGAQMNTEAFFGQGTRLTVV.

This sequence joins TRBV6-5 and TRBJ2-3; TRBD2 matches 8 bases. The CDR3 length is 16 residues. Germline lookup yields CDR1 MNHEY and CDR2 SVGAGI. The V segment lost 0 bases and the J segment 0 bases; nucleotides outside the gene matches: 2. The CDR3 coding sequence is TGTGCCAGCAGTTACTCCTCGGGGGGGAGCACAGATACGCAGTATTTT. Translated, it gives CASSYSSGGSTDTQYF.

J is TRBJ1-4 and V is TRBV7-2, with 7 positions matching TRBD1. Germline V lookup: CDR1 SGHTA, CDR2 FQGNSA. The CDR3 runs 14 residues. After removal of 1 base from V and 8 bases from J, the junction contained 4 bases not matched to a gene. In DNA form, the CDR3 reads TGTGCCAGCAGCTTAGATCCAGGGGGGGAAAAACTGTTTTTT. Amino acid sequence: CASSLDPGGEKLFF. Variable domain in full (rest from reference TRBV7-2 and TRBJ1-4): GAGVSQSPSNKVTEKGKDVELRCDPISGHTALYWYRQSLGQGLEFLIYFQGNSAPDKSGLPSDRFSAERTGGSVSTLTIQRTQQEDSAVYLCASSLDPGGEKLFFGSGTQLSVL.

This chain links TRBV7-2 with TRBJ2-1, with 8 positions matching TRBD2. V dropped 4 bases and J dropped 6; count of bases not matched to a gene: 5. CDR3 length: 14 residues. Germline loops: CDR1 SGHTA, CDR2 FQGNSA. The CDR3, as DNA: TGTGCCAGCAGCTATCAGACTAGCGCCAATGAGCAGTTCTTC. Translating gives CASSYQTSANEQFF.

The rearrangement links TRBV4-2 to TRBJ2-7; D not certain. V was clipped by 1 base and J by 1 base, with 23 bases between them. CDR3 size: 19 residues. Germline-derived CDR1 and CDR2 are LGHNA and YNFKEQ. DNA for the CDR3: TGTGCCAGCAGCCAAGCTTCGTTTGATCAGCGCCCCTTATCCTACGAGCAGTACTTC. The encoded protein is CASSQASFDQRPLSYEQYF.

The V and J genes are TRBV2 and TRBJ2-7, with TRBD2 identical over 8 bases. Germline CDR1 is SNHLY and CDR2 is FYNNEI. The CDR3 runs 15 residues. J lost 2 bases, V lost 3 bases, and 6 bases had no gene match. For the CDR3, the DNA is TGTGCCAGCAGTGACCTGCTAGCGGGCACCTACGAGCAGTACTTC. This codes for CASSDLLAGTYEQYF.

J is TRBJ2-1 and V is TRBV10-2; the match to TRBD2 covers 13 bases. Germline V gene lookup returns CDR1 WSHSY and CDR2 SAAADI. The CDR3 totals 18 residues. After removal of 6 bases from V and 2 bases from J, the junction contained 10 bases not matched to a gene. CDR3 in DNA: TGCGCCAGCAGCGTTGGGACTAGCGGGGACCCGCCCTACAATGAGCAGTTCTTC. Translation: CASSVGTSGDPPYNEQFF.

This clone has more than one count but fewer than ten. J is TRBJ1-1 and V is TRBV29-1, with 8 bases lining up with TRBD1. V shed 6 bases, J shed 0 bases, and the junction held 6 bases outside the gene matches. The CDR3 sequence is 14 residues long. Germline V gene sequence: CDR1 SQVTM, CDR2 ANQGSEA. The CDR3 loop is CSVDLGQVNTEAFF. The CDR3 nucleotides read TGCAGCGTCGATCTGGGACAGGTGAACACTGAAGCTTTCTTT.

The CDR3 sequence: CASSWAGLGYTF. The CDR3 DNA follows: TGTGCCAGCAGTTGGGCAGGGCTTGGCTACACCTTC. V usage is TRBV12-3 or TRBV12-4 and J usage is TRBJ1-2, with D possibly matching TRBD1 (5 bases). This CDR3 has 12 residues. V was cut by 4 bases and J by 7 bases, with 10 bases left in between.

J is TRBJ1-2 and V is TRBV13, with TRBD1 matching 10 bases. The V gene end was trimmed by 5 bases and the J gene end by 4 bases; junction bases not matched to a gene: 19. The CDR3 covers 19 residues. Germline V gives CDR1 PRHDT, CDR2 FYEKMQ (reference sequence). CDR3 sequence (DNA): TGTGCCAGCAGCACTGCCCCACTGCGGACAGGGGGAGGGAGCTATGGCTACACCTTC. This codes for CASSTAPLRTGGGSYGYTF.

The rearrangement links TRBV29-1 to TRBJ1-4, with D uncertain. The CDR3 sequence is 14 residues long. Trimming stripped 6 bases from V and 6 bases from J, with 17 bases between. Germline V CDR1 and CDR2: SQVTM, ANQGSEA. The CDR3 DNA follows: TGCAGCGTGTCACTCTTTGGGCACCATGAAAAACTGTTTTTT. The encoded protein is CSVSLFGHHEKLFF. Full variable domain (missing parts from reference TRBV29-1 and TRBJ1-4): SAVISQKPSRDICQRGTSLTIQCQVDSQVTMMFWYRQQPGQSLTLIATANQGSEATYESGFVIDKFPISRPNLTFSTLTVSNMSPEDSSIYLCSVSLFGHHEKLFFGSGTQLSVL.

This clone was observed once. The genes are TRBV30 and TRBJ2-3; 10 nucleotides line up with TRBD2. The CDR3 is made up of 14 amino acids. CDR1 and CDR2 (germline): GTSNPN, SVGIG (reference sequence). V was clipped by 8 bases and J by 0 bases; unmatched bases: 5. DNA of the CDR3: TGTGCCCGTACTAGCGGGACTAGCACAGATACGCAGTATTTT. Its translation is CARTSGTSTDTQYF.

The gene calls are TRBV4-3 and TRBJ2-1; TRBD2 agrees at 8 bases. Germline values: CDR1 LGHNA, CDR2 YSLEER. J lost 13 bases, V lost 4 bases, and 9 bases had no gene match. This CDR3 has 13 amino acids. The CDR3 loop is CASSLLPGLVQFF. The CDR3 bases are TGCGCCAGCAGCCTATTACCGGGACTAGTACAGTTCTTC.

A remark on this clone: A much larger clone lies a single base off, so this may be a read error. The rearrangement joins TRBV11-2 to TRBJ2-7, with D maybe TRBD2 (5 bases). Trimming stripped 0 bases from V and 3 bases from J, with 6 bases between. The CDR3 has 13 residues. The germline V gene has CDR1 SGHAT and CDR2 FQNNGV. The CDR3 here is CASSLERDYEQYF. DNA of the CDR3: TGTGCCAGCAGCTTAGAACGGGACTACGAGCAGTACTTC.

This chain connects TRBV27 to TRBJ1-1; 7 bases are a match to TRBD1. Germline V CDR1 and CDR2: MNHEY, SMNVEV (reference sequence). With 6 bases clipped from V and 0 bases from J, the junction kept 7 bases outside the gene matches. The CDR3 length is 15 residues. As DNA, the CDR3 is TGTGCCAGCAGGCAGGGGGTCGGGATGAACACTGAAGCTTTCTTT. Its protein product is CASRQGVGMNTEAFF.

This clone showed up just once. The rearrangement uses TRBV21-1 and TRBJ1-2. TRBV21-1 is listed as a pseudogene. There are 12 residues in the CDR3. DNA of the CDR3: TGTGCCAGCTGGCGGAAGGAGATTGGCTACACCTTC. This translates into CASWRKEIGYTF.

The J gene is TRBJ2-3, the V gene TRBV7-2, with D unclear. In germline, CDR1 is SGHTA, CDR2 FQGNSA. This CDR3 region has 15 residues. Deletions cut 3 bases from V and 0 bases from J, with 10 bases between. The CDR3 region is CASSFPVSSTDTQYF. CDR3 in DNA: TGTGCCAGCAGCTTCCCCGTAAGCAGCACAGATACGCAGTATTTT.

This rearrangement joins TRBV19 to TRBJ2-3, with D tentatively TRBD1 (6 bases). The ends were cut back, 7 bases at V and 4 bases at J, with 18 bases in the middle. Germline values: CDR1 LNHDA, CDR2 SQIVND (reference sequence). The CDR3 contains 15 residues. CDR3 in amino acids: CASKLATGSPDTQYF. The CDR3 coding sequence is TGTGCCAGTAAGTTGGCCACAGGGTCCCCAGATACGCAGTATTTT. The full variable domain, rest sourced from reference TRBV19 and TRBJ2-3, is DGGITQSPKYLFRKEGQNVTLSCEQNLNHDAMYWYRQDPGQGLRLIYYSQIVNDFQKGDIAEGYSVSREKKESFPLTVTSAQKNPTAFYLCASKLATGSPDTQYFGPGTRLTVL.